Included here is one T cell receptor beta chain sequence, with context. Its antigen is as yet unknown. Germline-derived CDR1 and CDR2 are MGHRA and YSYEKL. V shed 2 bases and J shed 0 bases, with 11 bases lying between them. This CDR3 comprises 16 residues. The assay was immunoSEQ multiplex PCR, and TCRdb's table has in-frame clones only and misses some. The sample lists under 80,000 clones, roughly 88% occurring once. This sample is part of a study of T cell responses to AZD1222 COVID-19 vaccine. Study-wide results and limits: With dominance at 160-218 and 743-854, vaccine-associated CD4 TCRs spanned spike. White British donors predominated, females outnumbered males, and clonal diversity was possibly underestimated.

The chain couples TRBV4-1 to TRBJ1-5; D is unclear. This TCR came from an adult in good health. Sequencing used peripheral blood, obtained on day 0 of AZD1222 vaccination. The CDR3 DNA reads TGCGCCAGCAGCCAATCGGAGTCGGATAGCAATCAGCCCCAGCATTTT. Encoded protein: CASSQSESDSNQPQHF.